This T cell receptor (beta chain) is drawn from a study of T-cell reconstitution after alpha-beta-depleted transplantation in children. The authors prepared the TCRbeta library with unique molecular identifiers. Via MiXCR, TCRdb re-called the PCR reads, giving one row per CDR3 protein. The sample yields a few hundred thousand distinct CDR3 sequences, around 19% seen once. This CDR3 spans 14 amino acids. Between the trimmed V and J ends, which lost 4 bases and 1 base, there was a span of 11 bases. Germline V gene sequence: CDR1 SGHNT, CDR2 YYREEE (reference sequence). The sequencing used PBMCs from the stem cell graft donor, collected from the stem cell graft. V is TRBV5-4 and J is TRBJ1-2; D is ambiguous. This sequence was found in a human donor who donated a stem cell graft to a child with acute lymphoblastic leukemia. The CDR3 nucleotides read TGTGCCAGCAGCCCCTGGACGGATAACTATGGCTACACCTTC. Residues: CASSPWTDNYGYTF. Variable domain in full (rest from reference TRBV5-4 and TRBJ1-2): ETGVTQSPTHLIKTRGQQVTLRCSSQSGHNTVSWYQQALGQGPQFIFQYYREEENGRGNFPPRFSGLQFPNYSSELNVNALELDDSALYLCASSPWTDNYGYTFGSGTRLTVV.